Presented here are 14 T cell receptor beta chains from one specimen sequenced in a study of identical twins. TCRdb ran MiXCR on the 5' RACE reads and lists one entry per CDR3 protein. The sample contains under 300,000 distinct CDR3 sequences, around 8.8% of which appear only once. The sample was also reused in another study, on yellow fever vaccine responses in identical twins.

Sequencing was performed on CD8+ T cells sorted from blood. These receptors were taken from a woman aged 18-29 years in good health.

J is TRBJ2-5 and V is TRBV10-3; 8 positions agree with TRBD2. Germline CDR1 is ENHRY and CDR2 is SYGVKD. After removal of 3 bases from V and 3 bases from J, the junction contained 9 bases not matched to a gene. The CDR3 contains 16 residues. The CDR3 coding sequence is TGTGCCATCAGTGAAGTGTCCGGGAGGGATAAAGAGACCCAGTACTTC. This translates into CAISEVSGRDKETQYF.

This clonotype has a count of ten or more. The V and J genes are TRBV4-3 and TRBJ2-7; 7 positions match TRBD2. This CDR3 contains 14 residues. The V gene end was trimmed by 1 base and the J gene end by 4 bases; junction bases not matched to a gene: 4. Germline V CDR1 and CDR2: LGHNA, YSLEER. This CDR3 reads CASSQGLAVYEQYF. DNA of the CDR3: TGCGCCAGCAGCCAAGGCCTAGCGGTGTACGAGCAGTACTTC.

This sequence joins TRBV27 and TRBJ2-3; TRBD1 agrees at 7 bases. Trimming removed 5 bases from V and 1 base from J; junction bases left unmatched: 9. Per the germline V gene, CDR1 is MNHEY and CDR2 is SMNVEV (reference sequence). The CDR3 spans 16 residues. CDR3 nucleotide sequence: TGTGCCAGCAGTCCCCGACAGGGCAGTCGCACAGATACGCAGTATTTT. Residues: CASSPRQGSRTDTQYF.

There are a few counts of this clonotype. The V gene is TRBV15, the J gene TRBJ2-7; D remains unclear. The germline V gene encodes CDR1 LNHNV and CDR2 YYDKDF (reference sequence). The CDR3 covers 13 residues. V was cut by 8 bases and J by 1 base, with 12 bases left in between. The DNA for the CDR3 is TGTGCCACCTCTTCGAGATCATCCTACGAGCAGTACTTC. It translates to CATSSRSSYEQYF.

In its sample, this clonotype was seen many times. The chain is built from TRBV29-1 and TRBJ2-7; 7 nucleotides match TRBD2. Per the germline V gene, CDR1 is SQVTM and CDR2 is ANQGSEA. Trimming removed 0 bases from V and 4 bases from J; junction bases left unmatched: 9. The CDR3 spans 15 residues. DNA for the CDR3: TGCAGCGTTGAAGAATCGGGGACTAACCCATACGAGCAGTACTTC. Translating it yields CSVEESGTNPYEQYF.

Only a few counts were recorded for this clonotype. This chain joins TRBV4-1 and TRBJ2-6, with D possibly TRBD2 on 6 matching bases. The CDR3 length is 16 residues. Germline-derived CDR1 and CDR2 are MGHRA and YSYEKL. V lost 4 bases and J 1 base, leaving 11 bases between the germline ends. The CDR3 region has the DNA TGCGCCAGCAGCCCCTTGGGACTTTCTGGGGCCAACGTCCTGACTTTC. This encodes CASSPLGLSGANVLTF.

The chain has TRBV2 and TRBJ2-7; no reliable D call. Per germline, CDR1 SNHLY and CDR2 FYNNEI. The germline V and J ends were trimmed by 7 bases and 0 bases, with 4 bases remaining between them. The CDR3 runs 11 residues. CDR3 DNA: TGTGCCAGCACCGTCTCCTACGAGCAGTACTTC. Translation: CASTVSYEQYF. The full variable domain, with the rest looked up from reference TRBV2 and TRBJ2-7, is EPEVTQTPSHQVTQMGQEVILRCVPISNHLYFYWYRQILGQKVEFLVSFYNNEISEKSEIFDDQFSVERPDGSNFTLKIRSTKLEDSAMYFCASTVSYEQYFGPGTRLTVT.

In its sample, this clonotype was seen many times. CDR3 DNA sequence: TGCAGCGTTGTCCAGCGGGAGGTCCTTGGATCCTACAATGAGCAGTTCTTC. It codes for CSVVQREVLGSYNEQFF. J is TRBJ2-1 and V is TRBV29-1, with 9 nucleotides matching TRBD2. Trimming cost V 4 bases and J 1 base; bases outside gene matches: 11. From germline, CDR1 is SQVTM and CDR2 ANQGSEA. The CDR3 is 17 amino acids.

This clonotype has only a few counts. V is TRBV4-2 and J is TRBJ2-3, with 9 nucleotides matching TRBD2. This CDR3 has 20 residues. The germline V gene encodes CDR1 LGHNA and CDR2 YNFKEQ. J gave up 3 bases and V 0 bases, and 16 bases lay outside the gene matches. CDR3 sequence (DNA): TGTGCCAGCAGCCAAGATCCGGGTAGCGGGAGAAGTCTGGGTACAGATACGCAGTATTTT. This gives the protein CASSQDPGSGRSLGTDTQYF.

This clonotype was detected a few times. This chain joins TRBV7-9 and TRBJ2-4, with D tentatively TRBD2 (5 bases). This CDR3 is built from 14 residues. The V end was cut by 5 bases, the J end by 14 bases, with 22 bases between. CDR1 is SEHNR and CDR2 is FQNEAQ in the germline V gene (reference sequence). CDR3 residues: CASSPPSGDPSKYF. CDR3 nucleotide sequence: TGTGCCAGCAGCCCCCCCAGCGGAGACCCTTCCAAGTACTTC.

This clonotype was seen a few times. The chain employs TRBV7-9 and TRBJ2-7, with 11 bases aligning to TRBD1. There are 15 residues in the CDR3. Germline trimming cut 5 bases from V and 9 bases from J; bases unmatched to any gene: 12. Germline CDR1 reads SEHNR; CDR2 reads FQNEAQ (reference sequence). The CDR3 region is CASSTGTGGASGQYF. The CDR3 DNA reads as TGTGCCAGCAGCACCGGGACAGGGGGGGCCTCGGGGCAGTACTTC.

This clonotype was seen ten or more times. The V and J genes are TRBV6-1 and TRBJ2-5, with 8 bases that match TRBD1. The CDR3 is 17 residues long. The ends lost 0 bases at V and 3 bases at J; junction bases unmatched: 9. The germline CDR1 and CDR2 sequences are MNHNS and SASEGT. The CDR3 bases are TGTGCCAGCAGTGAAGCGCAGGACAGGGTCGGGGAAGAGACCCAGTACTTC. Protein sequence: CASSEAQDRVGEETQYF.

The chain joins TRBV7-8 to TRBJ2-2; 11 nucleotides align to TRBD2. Germline V lookup: CDR1 SGHVS, CDR2 FQNEAQ. The trim removed 3 bases at V and 0 bases at J, leaving 6 bases unmatched. This CDR3 comprises 18 residues. This CDR3 reads CASSLPGLAVANTGELFF. CDR3 sequence (DNA): TGTGCCAGCAGCTTGCCGGGACTAGCGGTCGCGAACACCGGGGAGCTGTTTTTT.

The rearrangement links TRBV29-1 to TRBJ2-7; D possibly matches TRBD1 or TRBD2 (5 bases each). Germline V gene data show CDR1 as SQVTM and CDR2 as ANQGSEA. V was shortened by 4 bases and J by 3 bases, with 13 bases between the two germline ends. This CDR3 contains 13 residues. The CDR3 DNA is TGCAGCGTTGTTTCCGGGACCCACTACGAGCAGTACTTC. Its translation: CSVVSGTHYEQYF.